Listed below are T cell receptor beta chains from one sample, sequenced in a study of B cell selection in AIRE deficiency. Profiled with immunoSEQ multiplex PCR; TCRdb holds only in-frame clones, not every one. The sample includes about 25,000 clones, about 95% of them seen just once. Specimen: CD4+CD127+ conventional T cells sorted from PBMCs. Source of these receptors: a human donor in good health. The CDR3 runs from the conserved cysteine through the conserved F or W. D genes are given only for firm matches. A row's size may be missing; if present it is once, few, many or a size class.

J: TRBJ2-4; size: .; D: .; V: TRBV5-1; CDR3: CASSLATIGDIQYF; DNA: TGCGCCAGCAGCTTGGCCACTATTGGGGACATTCAGTACTTC
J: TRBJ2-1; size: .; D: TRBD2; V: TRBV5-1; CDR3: CASSLGLAGATDEQFF; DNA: TGCGCCAGCAGCCTGGGACTAGCGGGAGCGACAGATGAGCAGTTCTTC
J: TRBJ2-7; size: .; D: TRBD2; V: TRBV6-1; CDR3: CASSRTSGNYEQYF; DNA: TGTGCCAGCAGTCGGACTAGCGGTAACTACGAGCAGTACTTC
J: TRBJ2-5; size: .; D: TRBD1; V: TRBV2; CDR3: CASTWDREETQYF; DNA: TGTGCCAGCACGTGGGACAGAGAAGAGACCCAGTACTTC
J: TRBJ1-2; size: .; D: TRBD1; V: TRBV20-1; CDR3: CSADRDGYTF; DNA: TGCAGTGCAGACAGGGATGGCTACACCTTC
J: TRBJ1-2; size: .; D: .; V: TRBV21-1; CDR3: CASLGVNYGYTF; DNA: TGTGCCAGCCTCGGAGTGAACTATGGCTACACCTTC
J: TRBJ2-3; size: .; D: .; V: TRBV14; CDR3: CASSPLGRGSTDTQYF; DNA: TGTGCCAGCAGCCCTTTAGGGAGGGGGAGCACAGATACGCAGTATTTT
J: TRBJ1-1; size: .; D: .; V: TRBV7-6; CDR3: CASSLDTGNTEAFF; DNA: TGTGCCAGCAGCCTAGACACAGGGAACACTGAAGCTTTCTTT
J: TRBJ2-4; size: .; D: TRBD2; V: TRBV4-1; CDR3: CASSHATSGSQNIQYF; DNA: TGCGCCAGCAGCCACGCGACTAGCGGGAGCCAAAACATTCAGTACTTC
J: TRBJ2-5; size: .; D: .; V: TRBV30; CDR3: CASILGNQETQYF; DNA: TGTGCCTCGATACTAGGCAACCAAGAGACCCAGTACTTC
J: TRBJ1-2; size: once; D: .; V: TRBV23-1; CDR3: CASSQVTGPQGYTF; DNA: TGCGCCAGCAGTCAAGTGACAGGTCCTCAGGGCTACACCTTC
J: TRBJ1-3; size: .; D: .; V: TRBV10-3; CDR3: CAISDRSSGNTIYF; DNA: TGTGCCATCAGCGACCGGAGCTCTGGAAACACCATATATTTT
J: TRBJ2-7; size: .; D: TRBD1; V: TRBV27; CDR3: CASRGQGAGEQYF; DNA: TGTGCCAGCCGCGGACAGGGGGCGGGTGAGCAGTACTTC
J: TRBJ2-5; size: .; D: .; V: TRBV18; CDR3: CASSLTGPMGETQYF; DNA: TGTGCCAGCTCACTTACGGGACCTATGGGGGAGACCCAGTACTTC
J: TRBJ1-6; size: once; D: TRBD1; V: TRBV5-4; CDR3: CASSPGQGISPLHF; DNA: TGTGCCAGCAGCCCCGGACAGGGAATTTCACCCCTCCACTTT
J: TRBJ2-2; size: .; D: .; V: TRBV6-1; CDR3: CASSERSGIDSLNTGELFF; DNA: TGTGCCAGCAGTGAAAGGTCGGGGATCGACAGTCTAAACACCGGGGAGCTGTTTTTT
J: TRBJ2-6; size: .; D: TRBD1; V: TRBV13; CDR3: CASSSFTGVSGANVLTF; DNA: TGTGCCAGCAGCTCCTTCACAGGGGTGTCTGGGGCCAACGTCCTGACTTTC
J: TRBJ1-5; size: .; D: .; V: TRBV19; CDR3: CASSIDMLTPYSNQPQHF; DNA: TGTGCCAGTAGTATAGATATGTTAACACCATATAGCAATCAGCCCCAGCATTTT
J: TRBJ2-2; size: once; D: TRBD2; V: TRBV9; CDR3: CASSALRRGRLAGDRGAVF; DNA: TGTGCCAGCAGCGCCTTACGCCGCGGTAGACTAGCGGGAGATAGGGGAGCTGTTTTT
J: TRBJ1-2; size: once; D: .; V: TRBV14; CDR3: CASSQDWGDGSYGYTF; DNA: TGTGCCAGCAGCCAGGATTGGGGCGACGGCAGCTATGGCTACACCTTC
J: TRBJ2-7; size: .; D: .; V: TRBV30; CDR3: CAWRGQPSEQYF; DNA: TGTGCCTGGAGAGGCCAGCCATCGGAGCAGTACTTC
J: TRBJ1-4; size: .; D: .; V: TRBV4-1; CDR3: CASSQSRGAGEKLFF; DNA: TGCGCCAGCAGCCAGTCCCGGGGGGCTGGTGAAAAACTGTTTTTT
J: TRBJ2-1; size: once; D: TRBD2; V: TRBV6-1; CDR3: CASSRLAGVNEQFF; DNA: TGTGCCAGCAGTCGACTAGCGGGAGTCAATGAGCAGTTCTTC